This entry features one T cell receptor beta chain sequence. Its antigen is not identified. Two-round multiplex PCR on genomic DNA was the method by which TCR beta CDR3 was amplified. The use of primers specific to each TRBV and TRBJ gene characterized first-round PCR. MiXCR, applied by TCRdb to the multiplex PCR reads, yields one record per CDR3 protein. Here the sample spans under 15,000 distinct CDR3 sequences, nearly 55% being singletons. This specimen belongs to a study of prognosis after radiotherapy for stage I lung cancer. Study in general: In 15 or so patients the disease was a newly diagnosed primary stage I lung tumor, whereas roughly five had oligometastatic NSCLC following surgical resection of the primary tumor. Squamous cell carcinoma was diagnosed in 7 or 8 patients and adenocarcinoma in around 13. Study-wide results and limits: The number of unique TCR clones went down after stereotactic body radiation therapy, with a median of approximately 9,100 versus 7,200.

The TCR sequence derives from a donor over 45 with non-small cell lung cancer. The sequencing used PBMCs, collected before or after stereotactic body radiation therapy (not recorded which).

The CDR3 DNA reads as TGTGCCAGCATCGCTAATTGGGCAGGGGGTAACTATGGCTACACCTTC. This gives the protein CASIANWAGGNYGYTF. The chain combines TRBV2 with TRBJ1-2; 7 bases line up with TRBD1. The V gene end was trimmed by 7 bases and the J gene end by 1 base; junction bases not matched to a gene: 12. This CDR3 spans 16 amino acids. The germline CDR1 and CDR2 sequences are SNHLY and FYNNEI.